The next 8 T cell receptor beta chains were all read from a single sample in a study of blood T cell repertoires in COVID-19. TCRdb keeps only in-frame clones here, not all; method: immunoSEQ multiplex PCR. In the table there are more than 150,000 clones, roughly 88% of which are singletons. Sequenced material: PBMCs or T cells enriched from blood (not recorded which). The receptors stem from a woman in her fifties or sixties who had recovered from COVID-19.

CDR3 sequence (DNA): TGTGCCAGCAGTTTATCGGGGCGTCGATTGCCCGGCGACGAGCAGTACTTC. This translates into CASSLSGRRLPGDEQYF. This chain joins TRBV27 and TRBJ2-7, with D tentatively TRBD1 (5 bases). The CDR3 is 17 amino acids. V was pared by 0 bases and J by 5 bases, with 20 bases between. Germline V CDR1 and CDR2: MNHEY, SMNVEV (reference sequence).

This sequence joins TRBV5-6 and TRBJ1-6, with a weak D call TRBD1 (5 bases). The CDR3 contains 14 residues. Germline CDR1 and CDR2: SGHDT and YYEEEE. Trimming pared 3 bases from V and 8 bases from J, leaving 12 bases between. Here the CDR3 reads CASSWGRADSPLHF. The CDR3 DNA reads TGTGCCAGCAGCTGGGGCAGGGCGGATTCACCCCTCCACTTT.

J is TRBJ2-5 and V is TRBV24-1, with 7 bases matching TRBD1. V lost 1 base to trimming and J lost 4 bases; unmatched junction nucleotides: 5. Germline CDR1 is KGHDR and CDR2 is SFDVKD. The CDR3 runs to 15 residues. The CDR3 nucleotides read TGTGCCACCAGTGATTTTATACAGGGGAGAGAGACCCAGTACTTC. Its translation is CATSDFIQGRETQYF.

The genes are TRBV6-1 and TRBJ1-2; D is unresolved. Trimming cost V 2 bases and J 3 bases, with 19 bases left between them. CDR3 size: 17 residues. The germline CDR1 and CDR2 sequences are MNHNS and SASEGT. Here the CDR3 DNA reads TGTGCCAGCAGTGAACGAGACTGGTGGCGCGAGGACTATGGCTACACCTTC. Translation: CASSERDWWREDYGYTF.

The J gene is TRBJ1-4, the V gene TRBV2; no firm D call. The CDR3 is 14 residues long. V dropped 8 bases and J dropped 2 bases, with 12 bases sitting between them. Per the germline V gene, CDR1 is SNHLY and CDR2 is FYNNEI. The CDR3 bases are TGTGCCAGCTCAGTTTCCTCTACTAATGAAAAACTGTTTTTT. It translates to CASSVSSTNEKLFF.

The chain uses TRBV19 and TRBJ1-1; no firm D call. The CDR3 is made up of 14 amino acids. Germline loops: CDR1 LNHDA, CDR2 SQIVND (reference sequence). Trimming stripped 3 bases from V and 4 bases from J, with 12 bases between. For the CDR3, the DNA is TGTGCCAGTAGTATTGGGCAAGCAGGCACTGAAGCTTTCTTT. This encodes CASSIGQAGTEAFF.

This clone has only a few counts. V and J are TRBV10-3 and TRBJ1-1; possibly TRBD1 for D (6 bases). The CDR3 has 13 residues. V was clipped by 7 bases and J by 0 bases, with 9 bases between them. The germline V gene has CDR1 ENHRY and CDR2 SYGVKD. The CDR3 DNA sequence: TGTGCCATCAAAGGACAGCTGAACACTGAAGCTTTCTTT. It specifies CAIKGQLNTEAFF.

This chain links TRBV12-3 or TRBV12-4 with TRBJ1-1; TRBD1 is a possible D gene (5 bases). Trimming left V 9 bases short and J 0 bases short, with 8 bases between. The CDR3 totals 12 residues. Written as DNA, the CDR3 is TGTGCCAGTGGAGGGGTGAACACTGAAGCTTTCTTT. It encodes CASGGVNTEAFF.